This T cell receptor (beta chain) is drawn from a study of molecular identifiers for immune sequencing clone quantification. Remarks on this clonotype: Its target is not known. A junction boundary mismatches the germline segment, possibly from a read error.

Study results and limitations: Under 1% of molecules in naive cells, but over 98% of effector molecules, belonged to clones above 20 RNA copies.

Based on a CD8+CD4-CCR7+CD45RA+ profile, naive CD8 T cells were sorted. Using its own MiXCR run on the PCR reads, TCRdb lists one record per CDR3 protein. The sample lists around 94,000 distinct CDR3 sequences, around 37% seen once, with 9.5% to 10% in the top ten. This TCR was sampled from a human donor in good health. Some libraries in this study had Jurkat cell RNA spiked in. The sample taken for sequencing was naive CD8+ T cells from blood, with Jurkat cell RNA spiked in. Subset reported: FACS-sorted CD8+CD4-CCR7+CD45RA+ naive T cells.

DNA of the CDR3: TGTGCCAACAGCCCCGGGACAGGGAACACCGGGGAGCTGTATTTT. Translated: CANSPGTGNTGELYF. V gene TRBV7-6 combines with J gene TRBJ2-2; 9 bases fit TRBD1. The germline CDR1 and CDR2 sequences are SGHVS and FNYEAQ. This CDR3 has 15 amino acids. Supplemented by reference TRBV7-6 and TRBJ2-2, the full variable domain reads GAGVSQSPRYKVTKRGQDVALRCDPISGHVSLYWYRQALGQGPEFLTYFNYEAQQDKSGLPNDRFSAERPEGSISTLTIQRTEQRDSAMYRCANSPGTGNTGELYFGEGSRLTVL.